These 24 T cell receptor beta chains originate from one sample sequenced in a study of blood T cell repertoires in COVID-19. The repertoire was sequenced with immunoSEQ multiplex PCR; TCRdb's copy has only in-frame clones and lacks some. This table holds approximately 180,000 clones, over 75% found once. The sequenced sample consisted of peripheral blood. These receptors all stem from a woman of 80 years or more with acute or convalescent COVID-19.

This clone was counted between two and nine times. This chain connects TRBV2 to TRBJ1-5; D not resolved. Germline V gene sequence: CDR1 SNHLY, CDR2 FYNNEI. Trimming took 4 bases from V and 6 from J, leaving 7 bases between them. This CDR3 is 12 amino acids long. CDR3 protein: CASSVFRQPQHF. CDR3 nucleotides: TGTGCCAGCAGTGTTTTTCGTCAGCCCCAGCATTTT.

The chain employs TRBV19 and TRBJ2-4, with TRBD1 as a possible D gene (5 bases). The CDR3 runs 15 residues. The V end was cut by 6 bases, the J end by 0 bases, with 12 bases between. The germline V gene encodes CDR1 LNHDA and CDR2 SQIVND (reference sequence). CDR3 sequence: CASRGVAPAKNIQYF. The CDR3 coding sequence is TGTGCCAGTAGAGGGGTAGCACCAGCCAAAAACATTCAGTACTTC.

The chain is built from TRBV11-2 and TRBJ2-5; 7 bases fit TRBD1. Germline CDR1 and CDR2: SGHAT and FQNNGV. Trimming took 5 bases from V and 2 from J; bases not matched to a gene: 8. This CDR3 is 15 amino acids long. CDR3 residues: CASSPPRTGQETQYF. DNA of the CDR3: TGTGCCAGCAGCCCTCCGAGGACAGGACAAGAGACCCAGTACTTC.

The rearrangement joins TRBV7-8 to TRBJ2-7, with 8 bases matching TRBD1. This CDR3 comprises 16 residues. Losses at the gene ends were 1 base for V and 2 bases for J; bases not matched to a gene: 7. Germline CDR1 and CDR2: SGHVS and FQNEAQ. The CDR3 nucleotides read TGTGCCAGCAGCTTAGTGGGCGGGACAGGAGCCTACGAGCAGTACTTC. It specifies CASSLVGGTGAYEQYF.

The J gene is TRBJ2-3, the V gene TRBV4-1, with 7 bases matching TRBD2. CDR1 and CDR2 (germline): MGHRA, YSYEKL. Trimming at V came to 8 bases and at J to 3 bases, leaving 8 bases not matched to a gene. This CDR3 contains 14 residues. DNA of the CDR3: TGCGCCAGCGACCACGGCGGGAGAACAGATACGCAGTATTTT. Residues: CASDHGGRTDTQYF.

The rearrangement uses TRBV4-1 and TRBJ2-3, with TRBD2 matching 12 bases. V lost 6 bases, J lost 2 bases, and 6 bases stayed unmatched. Germline assignment: CDR1 MGHRA and CDR2 YSYEKL. The CDR3 is 16 amino acids. DNA of the CDR3: TGCGCCAGCAGATCAGGACTAGCGGGGTCCACAGATACGCAGTATTTT. Translated, it gives CASRSGLAGSTDTQYF.

The chain is built from TRBV30 and TRBJ2-7; 13 positions agree with TRBD2. The CDR3 totals 18 residues. Germline CDR1 reads GTSNPN; CDR2 reads SVGIG (reference sequence). The ends lost 3 bases at V and 4 bases at J; junction bases unmatched: 15. DNA for the CDR3: TGTGCCTGGAGGGCGATTGGTGGGACTAGCGGGAATTTATACGAGCAGTACTTC. As protein: CAWRAIGGTSGNLYEQYF.

The CDR3 protein is CASTSYGDRLSLDLYF. In DNA form, the CDR3 reads TGTGCCAGCACCTCTTACGGGGACAGGTTATCCCTAGACCTGTACTTC. The J gene is TRBJ2-7, the V gene TRBV27, with 8 bases identical to TRBD1. Germline values: CDR1 MNHEY, CDR2 SMNVEV (reference sequence). V shed 7 bases and J 12 bases; nucleotides not matched to a gene: 23. This CDR3 region has 16 residues.

V is TRBV5-1 and J is TRBJ2-2; no clear D gene. Trimming stripped 1 base from V and 3 bases from J, with 7 bases between. In germline, CDR1 is SGHRS, CDR2 YFSETQ. The CDR3 covers 14 residues. CDR3 region: CASSLSRDTGELFF. For the CDR3, the DNA is TGCGCCAGCAGCTTGAGTAGAGACACCGGGGAGCTGTTTTTT.

The chain combines TRBV5-6 with TRBJ2-3; 7 nucleotides match TRBD1. CDR3 length equals 16 residues. Germline assignment: CDR1 SGHDT and CDR2 YYEEEE. Trimming took 1 base from V and 3 from J; bases not matched to a gene: 8. This CDR3 is CASSLKSRGLTDTQYF. In DNA, the CDR3 is TGTGCCAGCAGCTTGAAGTCAAGGGGGCTAACAGATACGCAGTATTTT.

The chain has TRBV4-1 and TRBJ1-4; 9 bases match TRBD1. The CDR3 sequence is 18 residues long. The J segment lost 3 bases and the V segment lost 3 bases, leaving 11 bases of the junction unmatched. Germline CDR1 is MGHRA and CDR2 is YSYEKL. CDR3 protein: CASSQTRDRVGANEKLFF. In nucleotides, the CDR3 is TGCGCCAGCAGCCAGACGAGGGACAGGGTAGGAGCTAATGAAAAACTGTTTTTT.

The rearrangement joins TRBV27 to TRBJ2-3; the match to TRBD1 covers 10 bases. Losses at the gene ends were 5 bases for V and 5 bases for J; bases not matched to a gene: 4. Germline lookup yields CDR1 MNHEY and CDR2 SMNVEV (reference sequence). The CDR3 has 14 residues. CDR3 sequence: CASSRQGAKDTQYF. The CDR3 bases are TGTGCCAGCAGTCGACAGGGGGCGAAAGATACGCAGTATTTT.

CDR3 sequence (DNA): TGTGCCAGCAGCCACCGTTCCGGGGTATTGGGCTACGAGCAGTACTTC. Encoded protein: CASSHRSGVLGYEQYF. V gene TRBV3-1 (or the pseudogene TRBV3-2) combines with J gene TRBJ2-7, with D perhaps TRBD2 (5 bases). V was shortened by 3 bases and J by 3 bases, with 18 bases between the two germline ends. The CDR3 consists of 16 residues. The germline gives CDR1 LGHDT, CDR2 YNNKEL (reference sequence).

The gene calls are TRBV13 and TRBJ1-2; 7 bases are shared with TRBD1. The CDR3 contains 15 residues. The V gene end was trimmed by 0 bases and the J gene end by 3 bases; junction bases not matched to a gene: 4. Germline CDR1 PRHDT, CDR2 FYEKMQ (reference sequence). CDR3 in DNA: TGTGCCAGCAGCTTAGGAGGGGGCGCGGACTATGGCTACACCTTC. Protein product: CASSLGGGADYGYTF.

The chain joins TRBV19 to TRBJ2-1; maybe TRBD1 (5 bases). The CDR3 loop spans 14 amino acids. CDR1 and CDR2 from the germline V gene are LNHDA and SQIVND (reference sequence). V dropped 6 bases and J dropped 4 bases, with 13 bases sitting between them. The CDR3 coding sequence is TGTGCCAGTAGCATGGCAGGGCCATACAATGAGCAGTTCTTC. This translates into CASSMAGPYNEQFF.

This clone has more than one count but fewer than ten. The CDR3 nucleotides are TGTGCCAGCAGCTGGGATGGCGGGGAGGTCCAGCCCCAGCATTTT. The encoded protein is CASSWDGGEVQPQHF. This sequence joins TRBV7-2 and TRBJ1-5; D not certain. Germline V gene sequence: CDR1 SGHTA, CDR2 FQGNSA. The CDR3 runs to 15 residues. Trimming pared 4 bases from V and 7 bases from J, leaving 17 bases between.

The CDR3 is CASSDTGTGTYEQYF. CDR3 nucleotide sequence: TGTGCCAGCAGCGACACCGGGACAGGGACCTACGAGCAGTACTTC. This chain connects TRBV5-4 to TRBJ2-7, with 9 nucleotides matching TRBD1. The germline V gene encodes CDR1 SGHNT and CDR2 YYREEE (reference sequence). This CDR3 is built from 15 residues. The junction had 7 bases not matched to a gene; V was cut back by 4 bases and J by 2 bases. The variable domain in full, completed from reference TRBV5-4 and TRBJ2-7, reads ETGVTQSPTHLIKTRGQQVTLRCSSQSGHNTVSWYQQALGQGPQFIFQYYREEENGRGNFPPRFSGLQFPNYSSELNVNALELDDSALYLCASSDTGTGTYEQYFGPGTRLTVT.

V usage is TRBV5-4 and J usage is TRBJ2-1; possible D gene TRBD2, 5 bases. V dropped 4 bases and J dropped 7 bases, with 15 bases sitting between them. In germline, CDR1 is SGHNT, CDR2 YYREEE (reference sequence). The CDR3 contains 14 residues. The CDR3 region has the DNA TGTGCCAGCAGCGTAGAAGGGCCGGGGAATGAGCAGTTCTTC. This codes for CASSVEGPGNEQFF.

This clone was seen only once. The V and J genes are TRBV5-4 and TRBJ1-4; D not certain. This CDR3 region has 15 residues. The V and J ends lost 2 bases and 7 bases respectively, with 15 bases between them. Germline values: CDR1 SGHNT, CDR2 YYREEE (reference sequence). Written as DNA, the CDR3 is TGTGCCAGCAGCTTTGATTCCGGGGAAGGTGAAAAACTGTTTTTT. It is translated as CASSFDSGEGEKLFF.

V is TRBV7-8 and J is TRBJ2-7; a possible D gene is TRBD2 (6 bases). The length of the CDR3 is 17 residues. In germline, CDR1 is SGHVS, CDR2 FQNEAQ. The V end lost 0 bases, the J end lost 2 bases, and 17 bases lay between the germline ends. The CDR3 loop reads CASSLAIPGDSAYEQYF. The CDR3 region has the DNA TGTGCCAGCAGCTTAGCGATCCCCGGGGACTCTGCCTACGAGCAGTACTTC. The whole variable domain, remainder taken from reference TRBV7-8 and TRBJ2-7, is GAGVSQSPRYKVAKRGQDVALRCDPISGHVSLFWYQQALGQGPEFLTYFQNEAQLDKSGLPSDRFFAERPEGSVSTLKIQRTQQEDSAVYLCASSLAIPGDSAYEQYFGPGTRLTVT.

This clone was seen only a few times. The rearrangement joins TRBV18 to TRBJ1-2, with TRBD1 identical over 10 bases. The CDR3 spans 14 residues. Germline-derived CDR1 and CDR2 are KGHSH and LQKENI. The junction had 6 bases not matched to a gene; V was cut back by 5 bases and J by 6 bases. CDR3 region: CASSGQGGLDGYTF. As DNA, the CDR3 is TGTGCCAGCTCAGGACAGGGGGGCTTGGATGGCTACACCTTC.

The V gene is TRBV7-2, the J gene TRBJ1-5, with 7 positions matching TRBD1. J lost 1 base, V lost 3 bases, and 3 bases had no gene match. The CDR3 spans 15 residues. Germline lookup yields CDR1 SGHTA and CDR2 FQGNSA. CDR3 sequence: CASSLRGQSNQPQHF. The CDR3 coding sequence is TGTGCCAGCAGCTTGAGGGGGCAAAGCAATCAGCCCCAGCATTTT.

J is TRBJ1-1 and V is TRBV10-1; 9 nucleotides match TRBD1. V shed 2 bases and J 8 bases; nucleotides not matched to a gene: 6. The CDR3 covers 14 residues. CDR1 and CDR2 from the germline V gene are WNHNN and SYGVQD (reference sequence). The CDR3: CASSEGTGPSEAFF. As DNA, the CDR3 is TGCGCCAGCAGTGAGGGGACAGGGCCATCCGAAGCTTTCTTT.

The chain links TRBV3-1 (or the pseudogene TRBV3-2) to TRBJ2-5; 10 bases align to TRBD2. Germline trimming cut 6 bases from V and 14 bases from J; bases unmatched to any gene: 15. This CDR3 comprises 14 residues. Germline V lookup: CDR1 LGHDT, CDR2 YNNKEL (reference sequence). Here the CDR3 DNA reads TGTGCCAGCAGTATAATATTGACTAGCGGGCCACCCTACTTC. This codes for CASSIILTSGPPYF.